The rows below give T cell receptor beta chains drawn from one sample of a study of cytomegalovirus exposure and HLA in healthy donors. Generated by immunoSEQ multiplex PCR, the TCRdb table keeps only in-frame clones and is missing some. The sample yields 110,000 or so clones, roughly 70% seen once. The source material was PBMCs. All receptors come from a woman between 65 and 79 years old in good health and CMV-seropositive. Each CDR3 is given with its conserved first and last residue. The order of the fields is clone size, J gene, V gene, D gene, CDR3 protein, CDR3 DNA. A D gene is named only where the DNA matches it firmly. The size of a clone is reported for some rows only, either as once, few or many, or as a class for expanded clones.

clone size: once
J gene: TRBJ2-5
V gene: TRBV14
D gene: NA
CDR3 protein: CASSPSFGGETQYF
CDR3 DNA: TGTGCCAGCAGCCCCTCATTCGGGGGAGAGACCCAGTACTTC

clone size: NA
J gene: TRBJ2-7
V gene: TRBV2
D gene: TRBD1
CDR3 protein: CASSEQGAGNEQYF
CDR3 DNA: TGTGCCAGCAGCGAGCAGGGGGCGGGCAACGAGCAGTACTTC

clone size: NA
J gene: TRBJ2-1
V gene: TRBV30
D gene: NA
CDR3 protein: CAWNQGTYNEQFF
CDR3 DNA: TGTGCCTGGAACCAGGGGACCTACAATGAGCAGTTCTTC

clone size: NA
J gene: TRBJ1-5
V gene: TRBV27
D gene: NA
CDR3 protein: CASRQGYQPQHF
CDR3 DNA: TGTGCCAGCAGGCAGGGGTATCAGCCCCAGCATTTT

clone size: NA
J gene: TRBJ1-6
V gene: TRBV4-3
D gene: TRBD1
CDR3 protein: CASSPTGQGDSPLHF
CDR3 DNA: TGCGCCAGCAGCCCCACGGGACAGGGAGATTCACCCCTCCACTTT

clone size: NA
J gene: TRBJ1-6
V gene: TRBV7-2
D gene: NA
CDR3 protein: CASSSLGSYNSPLHF
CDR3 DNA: TGTGCCAGCAGCTCCCTAGGCTCCTATAATTCACCCCTCCACTTT

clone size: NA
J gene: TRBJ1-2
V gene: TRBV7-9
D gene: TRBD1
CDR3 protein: CASSSRRGQGATYTF
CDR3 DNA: TGTGCCAGCAGCTCCCGGAGAGGGCAGGGGGCGACCTACACCTTC

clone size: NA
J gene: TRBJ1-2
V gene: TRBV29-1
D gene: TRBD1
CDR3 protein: CSFRDRGNYGYTF
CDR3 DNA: TGCAGCTTCCGGGACAGGGGGAACTATGGCTACACCTTC

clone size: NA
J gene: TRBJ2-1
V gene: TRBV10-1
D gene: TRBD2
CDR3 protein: CASNPGLASNEQFF
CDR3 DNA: TGCGCCAGCAACCCGGGACTAGCGTCCAATGAGCAGTTCTTC

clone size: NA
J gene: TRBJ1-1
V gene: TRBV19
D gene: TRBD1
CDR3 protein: CASSIFGDRRRAFF
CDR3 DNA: TGTGCCAGTAGTATATTTGGGGACAGGCGAAGGGCTTTCTTT

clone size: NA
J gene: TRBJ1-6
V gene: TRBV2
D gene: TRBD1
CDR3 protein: CATSDREKYNSPLHF
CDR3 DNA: TGTGCCACCTCCGACAGGGAGAAGTATAATTCACCCCTCCACTTT

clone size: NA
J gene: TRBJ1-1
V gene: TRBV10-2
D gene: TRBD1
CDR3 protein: CASRGTGSNTEAFF
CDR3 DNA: TGCGCCAGCAGGGGGACAGGGTCGAACACTGAAGCTTTCTTT

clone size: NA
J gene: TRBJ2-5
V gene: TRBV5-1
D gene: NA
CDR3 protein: CASSAGGGTEETQYF
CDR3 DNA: TGCGCCAGCAGCGCTGGAGGGGGGACAGAGGAGACCCAGTACTTC

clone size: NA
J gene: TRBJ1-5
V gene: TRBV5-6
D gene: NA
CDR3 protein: CASSLAWGGEGNQPQHF
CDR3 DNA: TGTGCCAGCAGCTTGGCTTGGGGTGGGGAGGGCAATCAGCCCCAGCATTTT

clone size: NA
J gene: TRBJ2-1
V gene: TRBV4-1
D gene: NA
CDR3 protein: CASSQDLQGAYNEQFF
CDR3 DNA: TGCGCCAGCAGCCAAGATCTACAAGGGGCTTACAATGAGCAGTTCTTC

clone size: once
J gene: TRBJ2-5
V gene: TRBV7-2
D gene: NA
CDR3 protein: CASSGPGEETQYF
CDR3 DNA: TGTGCCAGCAGCGGACCGGGGGAAGAGACCCAGTACTTC

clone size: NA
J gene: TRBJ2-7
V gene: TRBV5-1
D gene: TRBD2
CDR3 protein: CASSEAGEPIYEQYF
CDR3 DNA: TGCGCCAGCAGCGAAGCGGGGGAGCCCATCTACGAGCAGTACTTC

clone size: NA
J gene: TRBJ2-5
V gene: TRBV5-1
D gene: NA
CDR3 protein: CASSLVAGGQETQYF
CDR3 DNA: TGCGCCAGCAGCTTGGTAGCAGGGGGGCAGGAGACCCAGTACTTC

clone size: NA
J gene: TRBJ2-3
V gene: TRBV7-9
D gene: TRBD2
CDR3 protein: CASSRGTSGDFSTDTQYF
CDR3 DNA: TGTGCCAGCAGCCGAGGGACTAGCGGAGACTTTAGCACAGATACGCAGTATTTT

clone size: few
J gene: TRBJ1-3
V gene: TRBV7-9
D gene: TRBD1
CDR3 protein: CASSLGLDRSYSGNTIYF
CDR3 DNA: TGTGCCAGCAGCTTAGGACTGGACAGGTCCTACTCTGGAAACACCATATATTTT

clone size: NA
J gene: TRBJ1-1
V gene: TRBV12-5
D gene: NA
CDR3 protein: CASGWGGTAFF
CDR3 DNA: TGTGCTAGTGGTTGGGGGGGGACGGCTTTCTTT

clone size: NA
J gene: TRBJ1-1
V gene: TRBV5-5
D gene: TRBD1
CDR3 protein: CASSLGWDRGAEAFF
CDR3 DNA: TGTGCCAGCAGCTTGGGTTGGGACAGGGGGGCTGAAGCTTTCTTT

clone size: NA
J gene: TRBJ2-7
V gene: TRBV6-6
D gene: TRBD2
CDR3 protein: CASSSHLAGGFEQYF
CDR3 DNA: TGTGCCAGCAGTTCACATCTAGCGGGGGGGTTCGAGCAGTACTTC

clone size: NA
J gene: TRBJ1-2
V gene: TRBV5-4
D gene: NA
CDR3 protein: CASSLEGAGGYTF
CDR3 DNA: TGTGCCAGCAGCTTGGAAGGGGCAGGGGGCTACACCTTC

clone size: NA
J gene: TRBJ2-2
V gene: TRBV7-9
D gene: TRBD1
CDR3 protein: CASSKAGTGNTGELFF
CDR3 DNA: TGTGCCAGCAGCAAGGCCGGGACAGGTAACACCGGGGAGCTGTTTTTT

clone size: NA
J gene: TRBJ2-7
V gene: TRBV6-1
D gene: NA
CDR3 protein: CASSEKGHPGAYEQYF
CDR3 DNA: TGTGCCAGCAGTGAAAAAGGGCATCCAGGGGCCTACGAGCAGTACTTC

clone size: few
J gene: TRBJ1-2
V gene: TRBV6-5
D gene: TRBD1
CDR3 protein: CASRRQGEFSYGYTF
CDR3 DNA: TGTGCCAGCAGGAGACAGGGGGAATTTAGCTATGGCTACACCTTC

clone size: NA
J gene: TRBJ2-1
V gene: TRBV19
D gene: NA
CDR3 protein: CAAKGANSYNEQFF
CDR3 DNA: TGTGCCGCGAAGGGAGCCAACTCCTACAATGAGCAGTTCTTC

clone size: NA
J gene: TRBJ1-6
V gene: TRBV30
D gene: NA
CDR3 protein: CAWSGTANSPLHF
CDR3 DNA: TGTGCCTGGAGTGGGACAGCTAATTCACCCCTCCACTTT

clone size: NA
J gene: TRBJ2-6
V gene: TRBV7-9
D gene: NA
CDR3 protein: CASSTGQSSGANVLTF
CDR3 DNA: TGTGCCAGCAGCACCGGACAGAGCTCTGGGGCCAACGTCCTGACTTTC

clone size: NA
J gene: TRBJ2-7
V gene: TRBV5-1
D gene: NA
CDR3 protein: CASSQTGPPYEQYF
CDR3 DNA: TGCGCCAGCAGCCAGACAGGCCCCCCCTACGAGCAGTACTTC

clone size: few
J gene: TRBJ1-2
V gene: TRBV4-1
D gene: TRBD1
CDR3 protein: CASKRTGVAYGYTF
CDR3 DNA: TGCGCCAGCAAAAGGACAGGGGTGGCCTATGGCTACACCTTC

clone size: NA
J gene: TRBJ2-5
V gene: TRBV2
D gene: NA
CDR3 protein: CASRLDNMLQETQYF
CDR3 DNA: TGTGCCAGCAGGCTCGACAATATGCTGCAAGAGACCCAGTACTTC

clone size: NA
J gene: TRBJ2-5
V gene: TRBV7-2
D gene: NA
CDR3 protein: CASSSDVARGYF
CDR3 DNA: TGTGCCAGCAGCTCTGACGTGGCCAGGGGGTACTTC

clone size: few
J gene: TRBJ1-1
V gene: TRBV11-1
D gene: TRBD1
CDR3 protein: CASSLPLGQGRTEAFF
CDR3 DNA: TGTGCCAGCAGCTTACCGCTGGGACAGGGAAGGACTGAAGCTTTCTTT

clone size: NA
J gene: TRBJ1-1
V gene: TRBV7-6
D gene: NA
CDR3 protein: CASSSQVAQLNTEAFF
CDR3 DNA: TGTGCCAGCAGCTCCCAGGTGGCCCAGTTGAACACTGAAGCTTTCTTT

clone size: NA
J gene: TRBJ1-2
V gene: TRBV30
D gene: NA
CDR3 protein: CAWSVGGGYTF
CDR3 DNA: TGTGCCTGGAGTGTTGGGGGCGGCTACACCTTC

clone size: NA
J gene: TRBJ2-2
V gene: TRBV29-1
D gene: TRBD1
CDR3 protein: CSVERGTANTGELFF
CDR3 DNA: TGCAGCGTTGAACGAGGGACAGCGAACACCGGGGAGCTGTTTTTT

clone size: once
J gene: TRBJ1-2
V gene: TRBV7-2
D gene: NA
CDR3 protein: CASSLQGMNYGYTF
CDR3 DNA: TGTGCCAGCAGCTTGCAGGGTATGAACTATGGCTACACCTTC

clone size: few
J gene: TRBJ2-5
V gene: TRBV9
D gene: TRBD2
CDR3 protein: CASSLLTSGPYQETQYF
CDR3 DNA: TGTGCCAGCAGCCTACTAACTAGCGGCCCGTACCAAGAGACCCAGTACTTC

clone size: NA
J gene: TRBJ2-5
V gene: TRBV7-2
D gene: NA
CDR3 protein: CASSLRLYPETQYF
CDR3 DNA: TGTGCCAGCAGCCTCAGATTGTATCCGGAGACCCAGTACTTC

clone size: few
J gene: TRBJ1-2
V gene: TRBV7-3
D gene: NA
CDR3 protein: CASSYHSYDGYTF
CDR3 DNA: TGTGCCAGCAGCTACCACAGTTATGATGGCTACACCTTC

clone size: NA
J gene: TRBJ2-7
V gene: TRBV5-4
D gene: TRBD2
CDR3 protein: CASSLDPGTSSDEQYF
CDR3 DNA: TGTGCCAGCAGCTTGGACCCCGGGACTAGCTCCGACGAGCAGTACTTC

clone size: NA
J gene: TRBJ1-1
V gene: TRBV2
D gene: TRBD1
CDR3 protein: CASRGQGPNTEAFF
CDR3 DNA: TGTGCCAGCAGAGGACAGGGGCCGAACACTGAAGCTTTCTTT

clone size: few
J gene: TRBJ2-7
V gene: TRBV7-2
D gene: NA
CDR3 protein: CASSPNRLGYEQYF
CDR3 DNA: TGTGCCAGCAGCCCCAACAGGCTCGGCTACGAGCAGTACTTC

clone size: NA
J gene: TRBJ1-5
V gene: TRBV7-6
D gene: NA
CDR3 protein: CASSPTGLGQPQHF
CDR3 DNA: TGTGCCAGCAGCCCGACAGGACTCGGTCAGCCCCAGCATTTT

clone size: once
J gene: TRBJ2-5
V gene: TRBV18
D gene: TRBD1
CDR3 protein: CASSPTGTETQYF
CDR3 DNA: TGTGCCAGCTCACCGACAGGGACGGAGACCCAGTACTTC

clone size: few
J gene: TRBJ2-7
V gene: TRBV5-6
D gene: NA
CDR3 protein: CASSRVAGTYEQYF
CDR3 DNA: TGTGCCAGCAGCCGTGTCGCGGGAACCTACGAGCAGTACTTC

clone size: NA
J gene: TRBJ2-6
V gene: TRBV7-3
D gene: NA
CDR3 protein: CASSPRSSGANVLTF
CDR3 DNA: TGTGCCAGCAGCCCACGGAGCTCTGGGGCCAACGTCCTGACTTTC

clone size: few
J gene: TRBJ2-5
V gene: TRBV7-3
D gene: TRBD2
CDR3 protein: CASSSLAGAQETQYF
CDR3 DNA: TGTGCCAGCAGCTCCTTAGCGGGGGCCCAAGAGACCCAGTACTTC

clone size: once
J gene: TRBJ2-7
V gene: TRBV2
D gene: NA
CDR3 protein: CAREGVDGTYEQYF
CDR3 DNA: TGTGCCAGGGAGGGTGTTGACGGAACCTACGAGCAGTACTTC